What follows are 12 T cell receptor beta chains derived from one specimen sequenced in a study of shared clonotypes between healthy human individuals. Sequenced by immunoSEQ multiplex PCR; TCRdb stores in-frame clones only, minus some. Among roughly 2.2 million clones listed, over 90% were seen once. Material for sequencing was naive CD4+ T cells from PBMCs. Subset described: CD45RA+ positively selected. These receptors all stem from a man aged 18-30 years in good health. Some clones in this sample may be carry-over from other donors' samples.

The rearrangement uses TRBV5-6 and TRBJ2-3; TRBD2 matches 9 bases. V shed 3 bases and J 12 bases; nucleotides not matched to a gene: 20. CDR1 and CDR2 from the germline V gene are SGHDT and YYEEEE. The CDR3 covers 17 residues. The DNA for the CDR3 is TGTGCCAGCAGCTCCCGGAGTAGCGGGAGCATGAGAAGTGTCCAGTATTTT. It encodes CASSSRSSGSMRSVQYF.

The chain has TRBV9 and TRBJ2-7; possible D gene TRBD2, 5 bases. CDR3 size: 15 residues. The germline V and J ends were trimmed by 3 bases and 3 bases, with 16 bases remaining between them. The germline V gene encodes CDR1 SGDLS and CDR2 YYNGEE. The CDR3 spells CASSARTENVYEQYF. The DNA of the CDR3 is TGTGCCAGCAGCGCCCGGACTGAAAATGTCTACGAGCAGTACTTC. Supplemented by reference TRBV9 and TRBJ2-7, the full variable domain reads DSGVTQTPKHLITATGQRVTLRCSPRSGDLSVYWYQQSLDQGLQFLIQYYNGEERAKGNILERFSAQQFPDLHSELNLSSLELGDSALYFCASSARTENVYEQYFGPGTRLTVT.

The chain carries TRBV4-1 and TRBJ1-4; D gene unclear. The CDR3 loop spans 15 amino acids. Germline V gene lookup returns CDR1 MGHRA and CDR2 YSYEKL. V lost 0 bases and J lost 2, with 7 bases in between. CDR3 in DNA: TGCGCCAGCAGCCAAGAAGGAGGGACTAATGAAAAACTGTTTTTT. The encoded protein is CASSQEGGTNEKLFF.

V and J are TRBV18 and TRBJ1-1, with 8 bases lining up with TRBD1. CDR1 KGHSH and CDR2 LQKENI come from the germline V gene. This CDR3 has 15 residues. Germline trimming cut 2 bases from V and 0 bases from J; bases unmatched to any gene: 2. This CDR3 is CASSPGDRLNTEAFF. The DNA of the CDR3 is TGTGCCAGCTCACCAGGGGACAGGTTGAACACTGAAGCTTTCTTT.

The V call is TRBV28, the J call TRBJ2-3; TRBD2 agrees at 9 bases. The CDR3 runs 18 residues. CDR1 MDHEN and CDR2 SYDVKM come from the germline V gene. The V segment lost 5 bases and the J segment 0 bases; nucleotides outside the gene matches: 12. The CDR3 nucleotides are TGTGCCAGCAGTCTCAGACTAGCGGAACTAAGTAGCACAGATACGCAGTATTTT. Protein product: CASSLRLAELSSTDTQYF.

V usage is TRBV7-9 and J usage is TRBJ1-2, with a possible D match to TRBD1 (5 bases). The CDR3 totals 13 residues. The ends were cut back, 2 bases at V and 3 bases at J, with 7 bases in the middle. Germline CDR1 SEHNR, CDR2 FQNEAQ (reference sequence). CDR3 bases: TGTGCCAGCAGCTTAAGGGACGACTATGGCTACACCTTC. Translating it yields CASSLRDDYGYTF.

CDR3 protein: CASSYAESNQPQHF. The CDR3 DNA reads as TGTGCCAGCAGTTACGCGGAGAGCAATCAGCCCCAGCATTTT. The chain uses TRBV28 and TRBJ1-5; no firm D call. The V end was cut by 4 bases, the J end by 1 base, with 8 bases between. The CDR3 length is 14 residues. CDR1 and CDR2 from the germline V gene are MDHEN and SYDVKM.

The V gene is TRBV28, the J gene TRBJ2-7; D ambiguous. The CDR3 totals 15 residues. V shed 4 bases and J shed 4 bases, with 17 bases lying between them. Looked up from germline, CDR1 is MDHEN and CDR2 is SYDVKM. The CDR3 is CASSSPGAWAYEQYF. The CDR3 bases are TGTGCCAGCAGTTCTCCTGGTGCGTGGGCGTACGAGCAGTACTTC. Using reference TRBV28 and TRBJ2-7 for the parts outside the CDR3, the full variable domain is DVKVTQSSRYLVKRTGEKVFLECVQDMDHENMFWYRQDPGLGLRLIYFSYDVKMKEKGDIPEGYSVSREKKERFSLILESASTNQTSMYLCASSSPGAWAYEQYFGPGTRLTVT.

V is TRBV28 and J is TRBJ2-4, with D unresolved. The V gene's germline CDR1 is MDHEN and CDR2 SYDVKM. This CDR3 comprises 12 residues. V was shortened by 1 base and J by 5 bases, with 3 bases between the two germline ends. CDR3 protein: CASSLLQNIQYF. CDR3 sequence (DNA): TGTGCCAGCAGTTTATTGCAAAACATTCAGTACTTC.

In its sample, this clone was seen once. V usage is TRBV6-5 and J usage is TRBJ2-7, with 9 bases fitting TRBD1. The CDR3 extends over 14 amino acids. The trim removed 6 bases at V and 7 bases at J, leaving 10 bases unmatched. Germline CDR1 MNHEY, CDR2 SVGAGI. This chain's CDR3 is CASRRGQGTWEQYF. The CDR3 DNA follows: TGTGCCAGCAGACGGGGACAGGGAACGTGGGAGCAGTACTTC.

The CDR3 DNA is TGTGCCAGCAGTGTTCCGGGACTAGCGGGAGGGGTGTCCTACGAGCAGTACTTC. It yields the protein CASSVPGLAGGVSYEQYF. V gene TRBV2 combines with J gene TRBJ2-7; 16 nucleotides align to TRBD2. The V gene's germline CDR1 is SNHLY and CDR2 FYNNEI. After removal of 4 bases from V and 1 base from J, the junction contained 7 bases not matched to a gene. The CDR3 has 18 residues. Supplemented by reference TRBV2 and TRBJ2-7, the full variable domain reads EPEVTQTPSHQVTQMGQEVILRCVPISNHLYFYWYRQILGQKVEFLVSFYNNEISEKSEIFDDQFSVERPDGSNFTLKIRSTKLEDSAMYFCASSVPGLAGGVSYEQYFGPGTRLTVT.

A remark on this clone: Other DNA sequences in the same sample also yield this CDR3. The genes are TRBV30 and TRBJ1-6, with TRBD1 as a possible D gene (5 bases). Germline assignment: CDR1 GTSNPN and CDR2 SVGIG (reference sequence). This CDR3 has 14 residues. V lost 0 bases and J 7 bases, leaving 10 bases between the germline ends. In nucleotides, the CDR3 is TGTGCCTGGAGTGTTGGTCAGGGCAATTCACCCCTCCACTTT. Translating gives CAWSVGQGNSPLHF.